Presented here are 9 T cell receptor beta chains from one specimen sequenced in a study. TCRdb called the 5' RACE reads again in MiXCR, with one record for every CDR3 protein. The data hold about 9,200 distinct CDR3 sequences, with around 55% observed a single time. Cells sorted as Tregs were CD4+, CD25+ and CD127-/low. Sequenced input: Tregs sorted from a lymph node. Receptor source: a female donor with breast cancer.

As concerns this clonotype: Sequence at one end of the junction differs from germline and may be a read error. The chain joins TRBV11-1 to TRBJ2-5; TRBD1 is a possible D gene (8 bases). The CDR3 loop spans 13 amino acids. The germline V gene has CDR1 SGHAT and CDR2 FQDESV (reference sequence). The CDR3 DNA is TGTGCCACCACAGGGGGGGAGAGAGAGACCCAATACTTC. Translated, it gives CATTGGERETQYF.

This clonotype was observed a single time. The V call is TRBV20-1, the J call TRBJ2-2; unclear D gene. The V gene's germline CDR1 is DFQATT and CDR2 SNEGSKA (reference sequence). V gave up 0 bases and J gave up 4 bases, with 3 bases separating them. This CDR3 contains 12 residues. CDR3 sequence reads: CSARDVTGELFF. The CDR3 DNA sequence: TGCAGTGCTAGAGATGTCACCGGGGAGCTGTTTTTT.

V gene TRBV27 combines with J gene TRBJ2-6; D remains unclear. Germline loops: CDR1 MNHEY, CDR2 SMNVEV (reference sequence). V dropped 3 bases and J dropped 0 bases, with 12 bases sitting between them. CDR3 size: 17 residues. The CDR3 DNA reads as TGTGCCAGCAGTTTTTCCGCGTATCACTCTGGGGCCAACGTCCTGACTTTC. Amino acids: CASSFSAYHSGANVLTF.

This clonotype was detected a few times. CDR3 bases: TGCGCCAGCAGCCAAGACTTGCTAGCGAGCTCCTACGAGCAGTACTTC. Residues: CASSQDLLASSYEQYF. The chain recombines TRBV4-3 with TRBJ2-7, with D possibly matching TRBD2 (6 bases). The germline gives CDR1 LGHNA, CDR2 YSLEER. The CDR3 is made up of 16 amino acids. The V gene lost 0 bases and the J gene lost 0 bases, with 12 bases spanning the gap.

V is TRBV12-3 or TRBV12-4 and J is TRBJ1-3; unclear D gene. V was shortened by 5 bases and J by 0 bases, with 17 bases between the two germline ends. The CDR3 sequence is 17 residues long. As DNA, the CDR3 is TGTGCCAGCAGTCGACACGGGGTGGGGAACTCTGGAAACACCATATATTTT. Protein product: CASSRHGVGNSGNTIYF.

The J gene is TRBJ2-3, the V gene TRBV7-3; D is uncertain. The V and J ends lost 0 bases and 9 bases respectively, with 10 bases between them. From germline, CDR1 is SGHTA and CDR2 FQGTGA. The CDR3 covers 13 residues. The CDR3 here is CASSLTASETQYF. DNA for the CDR3: TGTGCCAGCAGCTTAACGGCGTCTGAAACGCAGTATTTT.

The chain has TRBV6-1 and TRBJ2-3; the D is unclear. The CDR3 spans 15 residues. Trimming shortened V by 3 bases and J by 4 bases, and 14 bases separated the two germline ends. In germline, CDR1 is MNHNS, CDR2 SASEGT. The CDR3 loop reads CASSDFRWKPDTQYF. CDR3 in DNA: TGTGCCAGCAGTGACTTCAGATGGAAACCAGATACGCAGTATTTT.

This clonotype was detected a few times. J is TRBJ1-6 and V is TRBV12-3 or TRBV12-4; TRBD1 is a possible D gene (5 bases). V gave up 5 bases and J gave up 10 bases, with 9 bases separating them. The CDR3 is 12 amino acids. The CDR3 sequence is CASSPRESPLHF. Written as DNA, the CDR3 is TGTGCCAGCAGTCCCAGGGAATCACCCCTCCACTTT.

This clonotype is large by share. The rearrangement joins TRBV20-1 to TRBJ2-1; 11 bases are shared with TRBD2. The V gene end was trimmed by 0 bases and the J gene end by 0 bases; junction bases not matched to a gene: 7. The CDR3 extends over 18 amino acids. Germline V gives CDR1 DFQATT, CDR2 SNEGSKA (reference sequence). The chain's CDR3 is CSARDYRTSGHSYNEQFF. In DNA, the CDR3 is TGCAGTGCTAGAGATTACAGGACTAGCGGGCACTCCTACAATGAGCAGTTCTTC.